One and the same sample provided the 27 T cell receptor beta chains below, sequenced in a study of shared clonotypes between healthy human individuals. The assay was immunoSEQ multiplex PCR, and TCRdb's table has in-frame clones only and misses some. Among 550,000 to 700,000 clones listed, roughly 72% were seen once. Sequenced material: memory CD4+ T cells sorted from blood. The subset was: CD45RA-negative fraction. These receptors were taken from a young woman in good health.

Concerning this clone: It differs at one base from a far larger clone, so likely a read error. The chain links TRBV2 to TRBJ1-1; 9 bases map to TRBD1. The V gene's germline CDR1 is SNHLY and CDR2 FYNNEI. The CDR3 length is 13 residues. Unmatched junction bases numbered 0, after V lost 4 bases and J lost 3 bases. CDR3 sequence (DNA): TGTGCCAGCAGTGGGGACAGGGACACTGAAGCTTTCTTT. Protein product: CASSGDRDTEAFF. Filled out from reference TRBV2 and TRBJ1-1, the complete variable domain reads EPEVTQTPSHQVTQMGQEVILRCVPISNHLYFYWYRQILGQKVEFLVSFYNNEISEKSEIFDDQFSVERPDGSNFTLKIRSTKLEDSAMYFCASSGDRDTEAFFGQGTRLTVV.

This chain joins TRBV7-8 and TRBJ1-1; D uncertain. Germline V gives CDR1 SGHVS, CDR2 FQNEAQ. The CDR3 contains 14 residues. The V gene lost 5 bases and the J gene lost 4 bases, with 14 bases spanning the gap. Here the CDR3 reads CASSALRAGTEAFF. The CDR3 nucleotides read TGTGCCAGCAGCGCGCTTAGGGCCGGCACTGAAGCTTTCTTT.

V usage is TRBV5-4 and J usage is TRBJ2-7; 13 bases align to TRBD2. Trimming took 3 bases from V and 0 from J; bases not matched to a gene: 6. The CDR3 loop spans 17 amino acids. Per germline, CDR1 SGHNT and CDR2 YYREEE (reference sequence). As DNA, the CDR3 is TGTGCCAGCAGCTCGGGACTAGCGGGAACCGTCTCCTACGAGCAGTACTTC. Protein: CASSSGLAGTVSYEQYF.

The chain has TRBV6-5 and TRBJ2-3; TRBD2 agrees at 7 bases. Losses at the gene ends were 4 bases for V and 4 bases for J; bases not matched to a gene: 11. The CDR3 runs to 16 residues. Germline V gene sequence: CDR1 MNHEY, CDR2 SVGAGI. This CDR3 is CASSSPGRGRADTQYF. The CDR3 DNA follows: TGTGCCAGCAGTTCTCCGGGGCGCGGGAGAGCAGATACGCAGTATTTT.

V gene TRBV7-6 combines with J gene TRBJ2-2; D remains unclear. Looked up from germline, CDR1 is SGHVS and CDR2 is FNYEAQ. This CDR3 contains 14 residues. The V gene lost 3 bases and the J gene lost 1 base, with 6 bases spanning the gap. CDR3 DNA sequence: TGTGCCAGCAGCTTTCCAGTGAACACCGGGGAGCTGTTTTTT. Amino acid sequence: CASSFPVNTGELFF.

V usage is TRBV18 and J usage is TRBJ2-7, with D possibly TRBD1 on 7 matching bases. Trimming left V 0 bases short and J 0 bases short, with 12 bases between. This CDR3 has 16 residues. CDR1 is KGHSH, CDR2 LQKENI, per germline. CDR3 residues: CASSPPGGTDSYEQYF. CDR3 in DNA: TGTGCCAGCTCACCACCGGGCGGGACAGACTCCTACGAGCAGTACTTC.

With respect to this clone: At the DNA level, this CDR3 is encoded by other sequences in the same sample as well. The chain carries TRBV30 and TRBJ1-3; D ambiguous. CDR1 is GTSNPN, CDR2 SVGIG, per germline (reference sequence). The CDR3 is made up of 12 amino acids. Between the trimmed V and J ends, which lost 4 bases and 1 base, there was a span of 5 bases. The CDR3 is CAWTGSGNTIYF. As DNA, the CDR3 is TGTGCCTGGACGGGATCTGGAAACACCATATATTTT.

The chain joins TRBV5-1 to TRBJ2-5; 8 nucleotides agree with TRBD1. V dropped 3 bases and J dropped 5; count of bases not matched to a gene: 12. CDR1 is SGHRS, CDR2 YFSETQ, per germline. CDR3 length equals 16 residues. The CDR3 sequence: CASSSLMTGDGETQYF. The CDR3 DNA sequence: TGCGCCAGCAGCTCGCTGATGACAGGGGACGGGGAGACCCAGTACTTC.

This clone is a singleton in its sample. J is TRBJ2-7 and V is TRBV19; D is tentatively TRBD1 or TRBD2 (5 bases each). In germline, CDR1 is LNHDA, CDR2 SQIVND (reference sequence). V gave up 5 bases and J gave up 5 bases, with 22 bases separating them. This CDR3 region has 16 residues. In nucleotides, the CDR3 is TGTGCCAGTAGTGCCAACTTCCGGGACCGTTGGCACGAGCAGTACTTC. This encodes CASSANFRDRWHEQYF. Full variable domain (rest looked up from reference TRBV19 and TRBJ2-7): DGGITQSPKYLFRKEGQNVTLSCEQNLNHDAMYWYRQDPGQGLRLIYYSQIVNDFQKGDIAEGYSVSREKKESFPLTVTSAQKNPTAFYLCASSANFRDRWHEQYFGPGTRLTVT.

This clone was recorded a few times. The chain uses TRBV19 and TRBJ2-2; D unclear. In germline, CDR1 is LNHDA, CDR2 SQIVND (reference sequence). The length of the CDR3 is 15 residues. Trimming pared 8 bases from V and 0 bases from J, leaving 13 bases between. The chain's CDR3 is CASSIGPPNTGELFF. CDR3 nucleotide sequence: TGTGCCAGTTCGATCGGACCCCCGAACACCGGGGAGCTGTTTTTT.

The J gene is TRBJ2-7, the V gene TRBV4-2; maybe TRBD2 (5 bases). There are 14 residues in the CDR3. With 1 base removed from V and 2 bases from J, the gap between germline ends came to 9 bases. CDR1 is LGHNA, CDR2 YNFKEQ, per germline. CDR3 region: CASSQGVGTYEQYF. The DNA for the CDR3 is TGTGCCAGCAGCCAAGGGGTCGGGACCTACGAGCAGTACTTC.

The chain joins TRBV5-1 to TRBJ2-7; 10 nucleotides agree with TRBD1. Unmatched junction bases numbered 5, after V lost 0 bases and J lost 5 bases. The CDR3 is 15 residues long. Looked up from germline, CDR1 is SGHRS and CDR2 is YFSETQ. In nucleotides, the CDR3 is TGCGCCAGCAGCTTGGCGGGGACAGGGGTCGACGAGCAGTACTTC. Its protein product is CASSLAGTGVDEQYF.

V gene TRBV7-3 combines with J gene TRBJ1-4; D not resolved. V was clipped by 8 bases and J by 0 bases, with 10 bases between them. The CDR3 spans 14 residues. Germline-derived CDR1 and CDR2 are SGHTA and FQGTGA. Here the CDR3 DNA reads TGTGCCAGCTTATCCGGGTCAACTAATGAAAAACTGTTTTTT. Translating gives CASLSGSTNEKLFF.

J is TRBJ2-7 and V is TRBV7-8; no reliable D call. CDR1 is SGHVS and CDR2 is FQNEAQ in the germline V gene. CDR3 length: 15 amino acids. The V end lost 5 bases, the J end lost 0 bases, and 14 bases lay between the germline ends. The chain's CDR3 is CASSPRIGGSYEQYF. The CDR3, as DNA: TGTGCCAGCAGCCCCCGAATCGGTGGCTCCTACGAGCAGTACTTC.

This clone has a handful of counts. The chain joins TRBV18 to TRBJ1-1, with 9 bases that match TRBD1. The J segment lost 8 bases and the V segment lost 3 bases, leaving 10 bases of the junction unmatched. Germline V gives CDR1 KGHSH, CDR2 LQKENI. The CDR3 has 15 amino acids. The CDR3 region has the DNA TGTGCCAGCTCACCCGGGACAGGGAGGGTTAGGGAAGCTTTCTTT. Encoded protein: CASSPGTGRVREAFF.

The chain couples TRBV27 to TRBJ2-1; D remains ambiguous. V was trimmed by 2 bases and J by 5 bases, leaving 13 bases between them. This CDR3 region has 15 residues. Germline values: CDR1 MNHEY, CDR2 SMNVEV (reference sequence). CDR3 nucleotide sequence: TGTGCCAGCAGTTTACGCCCAAATACTGACAATGAGCAGTTCTTC. Protein sequence: CASSLRPNTDNEQFF.

The chain has TRBV6-5 and TRBJ1-2; tentatively, D is TRBD1 (6 bases). Germline loops: CDR1 MNHEY, CDR2 SVGAGI. The CDR3 runs 11 residues. V was trimmed by 3 bases and J by 12 bases, leaving 11 bases between them. The CDR3 sequence is CASSYLGAHTF. CDR3 sequence (DNA): TGTGCCAGCAGTTATTTGGGGGCTCACACCTTC.

V gene TRBV5-1 combines with J gene TRBJ1-1; 9 bases fit TRBD1. Germline V gene lookup returns CDR1 SGHRS and CDR2 YFSETQ. V was clipped by 7 bases and J by 4 bases; unmatched bases: 14. The CDR3 length is 16 residues. DNA for the CDR3: TGCGCCAGCCGACCCGGGACAGGGATCAGGGGCACTGAAGCTTTCTTT. It yields the protein CASRPGTGIRGTEAFF.

The J gene is TRBJ2-7, the V gene TRBV19; D might be TRBD1 (6 bases). This CDR3 is 13 amino acids long. Germline CDR1 LNHDA, CDR2 SQIVND (reference sequence). Between the trimmed V and J ends, which lost 5 bases and 4 bases, there was a span of 12 bases. The CDR3 region has the DNA TGTGCCAGTAGTCCCTCGACAGGTTACGAGCAGTACTTC. Protein product: CASSPSTGYEQYF.

This clone was detected many times. This rearrangement joins TRBV4-1 to TRBJ2-1; 10 bases match TRBD2. V shed 2 bases, J shed 7 bases, and the junction held 8 bases outside the gene matches. Germline-derived CDR1 and CDR2 are MGHRA and YSYEKL. This CDR3 is built from 16 residues. CDR3 DNA: TGCGCCAGCAGCCAAACTAGCGGGAATTTTAGGAATGAGCAGTTCTTC. It is translated as CASSQTSGNFRNEQFF.

This chain joins TRBV27 and TRBJ2-7; D gene unclear. V lost 3 bases, J lost 2 bases, and 14 bases lay in between. The CDR3 contains 15 residues. Germline V lookup: CDR1 MNHEY, CDR2 SMNVEV (reference sequence). The CDR3 spells CASSLRPLQTYEQYF. The CDR3 DNA is TGTGCCAGCAGTTTGCGACCCCTTCAGACCTACGAGCAGTACTTC.

The chain combines TRBV28 with TRBJ1-1, with unresolved D. CDR1 is MDHEN and CDR2 is SYDVKM in the germline V gene. Trimming removed 6 bases at V and 1 base at J, with 15 bases between. The CDR3 covers 15 residues. CDR3: CASSPPVSRNTEAFF. CDR3 sequence (DNA): TGTGCCAGCAGCCCCCCGGTGTCAAGGAACACTGAAGCTTTCTTT.

The chain links TRBV19 to TRBJ1-2; TRBD1 matches 10 bases. V lost 4 bases and J lost 7; bases outside the gene matches: 9. The CDR3 extends over 15 amino acids. The germline CDR1 and CDR2 sequences are LNHDA and SQIVND (reference sequence). CDR3 DNA sequence: TGTGCCAGTAGTAGAACAGACAGGGGGCCAGCTGGCTACACCTTC. Protein product: CASSRTDRGPAGYTF. The whole variable domain, filled in from reference TRBV19 and TRBJ1-2, reads DGGITQSPKYLFRKEGQNVTLSCEQNLNHDAMYWYRQDPGQGLRLIYYSQIVNDFQKGDIAEGYSVSREKKESFPLTVTSAQKNPTAFYLCASSRTDRGPAGYTFGSGTRLTVV.

The chain uses TRBV6-5 and TRBJ2-5; D ambiguous. The germline V gene encodes CDR1 MNHEY and CDR2 SVGAGI. V lost 2 bases and J 5 bases, leaving 6 bases between the germline ends. This CDR3 comprises 12 residues. This chain's CDR3 is CASSYVGETQYF. The CDR3 nucleotides read TGTGCCAGCAGTTACGTCGGGGAGACCCAGTACTTC.

The chain combines TRBV11-2 with TRBJ2-1, with D possibly matching TRBD1 (6 bases). The V gene lost 1 base and the J gene lost 6 bases, with 10 bases spanning the gap. Germline CDR1 and CDR2: SGHAT and FQNNGV. The CDR3 spans 14 residues. Written as DNA, the CDR3 is TGTGCCAGCAGCTTAGCCCTAGGGGGCAATGAGCAGTTCTTC. Translating gives CASSLALGGNEQFF.

V and J are TRBV7-9 and TRBJ2-6; D call uncertain. Germline loops: CDR1 SEHNR, CDR2 FQNEAQ (reference sequence). The CDR3 extends over 14 amino acids. Trimming cost V 1 base and J 3 bases, with 4 bases left between them. CDR3: CASSLVVGANVLTF. The CDR3 DNA sequence: TGTGCCAGCAGCTTAGTAGTTGGGGCCAACGTCCTGACTTTC.

Only one count was recorded for this clone. The V gene is TRBV28, the J gene TRBJ2-7; 7 bases map to TRBD1. Germline V lookup: CDR1 MDHEN, CDR2 SYDVKM. The junction had 6 bases not matched to a gene; V was cut back by 5 bases and J by 5 bases. This CDR3 contains 13 residues. This CDR3 is CASSLTGVHEQYF. CDR3 coding DNA: TGTGCCAGCAGTCTAACAGGGGTTCACGAGCAGTACTTC.